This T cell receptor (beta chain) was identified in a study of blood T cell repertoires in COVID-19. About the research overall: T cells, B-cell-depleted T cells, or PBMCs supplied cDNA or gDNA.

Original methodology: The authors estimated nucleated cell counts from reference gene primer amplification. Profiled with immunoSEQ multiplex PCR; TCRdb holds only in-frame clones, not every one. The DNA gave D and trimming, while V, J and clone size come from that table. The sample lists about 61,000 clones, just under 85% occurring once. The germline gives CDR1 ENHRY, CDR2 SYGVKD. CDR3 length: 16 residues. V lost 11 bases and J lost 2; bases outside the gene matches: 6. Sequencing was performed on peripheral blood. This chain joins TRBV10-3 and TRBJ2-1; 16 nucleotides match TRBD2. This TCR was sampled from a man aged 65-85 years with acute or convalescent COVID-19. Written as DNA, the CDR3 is TGTGCCGCCGGGACTAGCGGGGGGGGGCCCTACAATGAGCAGTTCTTC. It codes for CAAGTSGGGPYNEQFF.